The 26 T cell receptor beta chains in this list originate from one sample, sequenced in a study of blood T cell repertoires in COVID-19. Assay: immunoSEQ multiplex PCR; the TCRdb copy retains only in-frame clones and omits some. The table includes around 140,000 clones, approximately 80% detected once. Specimen: peripheral blood. The receptors stem from a human donor in a cohort sampled during active COVID-19.

The rearrangement links TRBV6-6 to TRBJ2-1; 11 nucleotides agree with TRBD2. Germline lookup yields CDR1 MNHNY and CDR2 SVGAGI (reference sequence). The CDR3 has 16 residues. J gave up 4 bases and V 6 bases, and 8 bases lay outside the gene matches. This CDR3 reads CASRDGTSGKYNEQFF. The CDR3 nucleotides read TGTGCCAGCAGAGATGGGACTAGCGGAAAATACAATGAGCAGTTCTTC.

The V and J genes are TRBV7-2 and TRBJ2-7; perhaps TRBD2 as D (5 bases). Germline V gives CDR1 SGHTA, CDR2 FQGNSA. Trimming stripped 1 base from V and 0 bases from J, with 13 bases between. This CDR3 spans 16 amino acids. DNA for the CDR3: TGTGCCAGCAGCTTAGTTGGCGGGCCTAGCTCCTACGAGCAGTACTTC. Amino acid sequence: CASSLVGGPSSYEQYF. The full variable domain, completed using reference TRBV7-2 and TRBJ2-7, is GAGVSQSPSNKVTEKGKDVELRCDPISGHTALYWYRQSLGQGLEFLIYFQGNSAPDKSGLPSDRFSAERTGGSVSTLTIQRTQQEDSAVYLCASSLVGGPSSYEQYFGPGTRLTVT.

The chain combines TRBV5-1 with TRBJ1-1; D not resolved. CDR3 length equals 15 residues. V was clipped by 1 base and J by 2 bases, with 12 bases between them. Germline assignment: CDR1 SGHRS and CDR2 YFSETQ. Written as DNA, the CDR3 is TGCGCCAGCAGCTTGATACTGGGGAGAAACACTGAAGCTTTCTTT. Its translation is CASSLILGRNTEAFF. Complete variable domain (other parts from reference TRBV5-1 and TRBJ1-1): KAGVTQTPRYLIKTRGQQVTLSCSPISGHRSVSWYQQTPGQGLQFLFEYFSETQRNKGNFPGRFSGRQFSNSRSEMNVSTLELGDSALYLCASSLILGRNTEAFFGQGTRLTVV.

The chain links TRBV5-1 to TRBJ2-7; TRBD2 might be the D (5 bases). This CDR3 is 14 amino acids long. CDR1 and CDR2 from the germline V gene are SGHRS and YFSETQ. With 0 bases removed from V and 7 bases from J, the gap between germline ends came to 14 bases. CDR3 sequence reads: CASSLVAPRGEQYF. The CDR3 DNA follows: TGCGCCAGCAGCTTGGTGGCCCCTCGAGGGGAGCAGTACTTC.

This clone was recorded only once. In the same sample, other DNA sequences code for this CDR3. This chain links TRBV3-1 (or the pseudogene TRBV3-2) with TRBJ1-6; no reliable D call. CDR3 length: 14 residues. The germline gives CDR1 LGHDT, CDR2 YNNKEL (reference sequence). Trimming shortened V by 1 base and J by 5 bases, and 6 bases separated the two germline ends. In nucleotides, the CDR3 is TGTGCCAGCAGCCAAGGGCAGGATAATTCACCCCTCCACTTT. This codes for CASSQGQDNSPLHF.

The chain has TRBV6-2 or TRBV6-3 and TRBJ1-2; TRBD1 is a possible D gene (6 bases). The germline gives CDR1 MNHEY, CDR2 SVGEGT. The germline V and J ends were trimmed by 5 bases and 3 bases, with 22 bases remaining between them. The CDR3 loop spans 17 amino acids. CDR3 sequence: CASSKLAAGAGDYGYTF. In DNA form, the CDR3 reads TGTGCCAGCAGTAAACTTGCGGCGGGAGCAGGGGACTATGGCTACACCTTC.

J is TRBJ2-1 and V is TRBV3-1 (or the pseudogene TRBV3-2), with 7 bases that match TRBD1. The CDR3 runs to 16 residues. Germline lookup yields CDR1 LGHDT and CDR2 YNNKEL (reference sequence). V dropped 0 bases and J dropped 11; count of bases not matched to a gene: 13. CDR3: CASSQEGRGGEIKQFF. The DNA for the CDR3 is TGTGCCAGCAGCCAAGAAGGAAGAGGGGGCGAAATCAAGCAGTTCTTC.

V is TRBV28 and J is TRBJ2-7, with TRBD1 identical over 9 bases. Losses at the gene ends were 5 bases for V and 3 bases for J; bases not matched to a gene: 8. The CDR3 is 15 residues long. Germline V gene data show CDR1 as MDHEN and CDR2 as SYDVKM. CDR3 sequence (DNA): TGTGCCAGCAGTCGCTCCGGGACAGGGTTCTACGAGCAGTACTTC. It specifies CASSRSGTGFYEQYF.

The rearrangement uses TRBV2 and TRBJ2-5; weak D call: TRBD2 (5 bases). The CDR3 extends over 14 amino acids. Trimming stripped 4 bases from V and 6 bases from J, with 15 bases between. Germline loops: CDR1 SNHLY, CDR2 FYNNEI. In DNA, the CDR3 is TGTGCCAGCAGTGTAACTGTTACCGGGAAGACCCAGTACTTC. Translation gives CASSVTVTGKTQYF.

The chain carries TRBV6-2 or TRBV6-3 and TRBJ2-1, with 10 bases matching TRBD2. V was clipped by 6 bases and J by 2 bases; unmatched bases: 13. The germline CDR1 and CDR2 sequences are MNHEY and SVGEGT. The CDR3 runs 18 residues. The CDR3 nucleotides are TGTGCCAGCAGCCCGTATACCCCCGGGACTAGCGCCTACAATGAGCAGTTCTTC. Residues: CASSPYTPGTSAYNEQFF.

The rearrangement uses TRBV6-2 or TRBV6-3 and TRBJ2-1; possibly TRBD1 for D (5 bases). V lost 4 bases and J 3 bases, leaving 13 bases between the germline ends. This CDR3 is 15 amino acids long. Germline CDR1 reads MNHEY; CDR2 reads SVGEGT. As DNA, the CDR3 is TGTGCCAGCAGTTCATTGACAGTCGGCTACAATGAGCAGTTCTTC. Amino acid sequence: CASSSLTVGYNEQFF.

This clone was seen a few times. This sequence joins TRBV30 and TRBJ2-7; D is possibly TRBD2 (7 bases). The CDR3 has 13 amino acids. Per germline, CDR1 GTSNPN and CDR2 SVGIG (reference sequence). V lost 2 bases and J lost 3, with 11 bases in between. DNA of the CDR3: TGTGCCTGGAGTACGGGGGGCCGCTACGAGCAGTACTTC. Amino acid sequence: CAWSTGGRYEQYF.

This clone was found once. V gene TRBV7-9 combines with J gene TRBJ1-1, with a possible D match to TRBD1 (6 bases). Trimming removed 7 bases from V and 1 base from J, with 16 bases in between. From germline, CDR1 is SEHNR and CDR2 FQNEAQ (reference sequence). This CDR3 has 15 residues. The CDR3 here is CASTTGGLSNTEAFF. The CDR3 bases are TGTGCCAGCACCACTGGGGGCCTTTCGAACACTGAAGCTTTCTTT.

The chain links TRBV4-2 to TRBJ2-1; D perhaps matches TRBD2 (7 bases). Trimming stripped 3 bases from V and 7 bases from J, with 19 bases between. There are 16 residues in the CDR3. The germline gives CDR1 LGHNA, CDR2 YNFKEQ. This CDR3 is CASSQLLGGGGNEQFF. DNA for the CDR3: TGTGCCAGCAGCCAGCTTCTAGGGGGAGGGGGGAATGAGCAGTTCTTC.

The chain combines TRBV6-6 with TRBJ2-5; 15 bases are shared with TRBD2. The CDR3 length is 16 residues. Germline trimming cut 4 bases from V and 5 bases from J; bases unmatched to any gene: 5. Germline CDR1 is MNHNY and CDR2 is SVGAGI (reference sequence). CDR3 region: CASSSSGLAGGETQYF. As DNA, the CDR3 is TGTGCCAGCAGTTCCTCAGGACTAGCGGGAGGGGAGACCCAGTACTTC.

V gene TRBV9 combines with J gene TRBJ2-2; 12 nucleotides agree with TRBD2. Germline CDR1 is SGDLS and CDR2 is YYNGEE. J lost 0 bases, V lost 3 bases, and 9 bases had no gene match. The CDR3 length is 19 residues. The CDR3 reads CASSASVGLAGPNTGELFF. As DNA, the CDR3 is TGTGCCAGCAGCGCGAGCGTCGGACTAGCGGGGCCGAACACCGGGGAGCTGTTTTTT.

This sequence joins TRBV27 and TRBJ2-7; TRBD2 matches 10 bases. After removal of 4 bases from V and 3 bases from J, the junction contained 12 bases not matched to a gene. This CDR3 has 17 amino acids. Germline-derived CDR1 and CDR2 are MNHEY and SMNVEV (reference sequence). CDR3 protein: CASSSLSLAGVIYEQYF. CDR3 DNA: TGTGCCAGCAGTTCGTTGTCCCTAGCGGGAGTCATCTACGAGCAGTACTTC.

V gene TRBV10-3 combines with J gene TRBJ1-6; 7 nucleotides agree with TRBD1. Germline CDR1 ENHRY, CDR2 SYGVKD. Trimming removed 3 bases from V and 8 bases from J; junction bases left unmatched: 4. The CDR3 runs 14 residues. The CDR3 loop reads CAISEPTGDSPLHF. CDR3 bases: TGTGCCATCAGTGAACCTACAGGGGATTCACCCCTCCACTTT.

The chain combines TRBV2 with TRBJ1-5; 9 bases line up with TRBD1. V lost 8 bases and J lost 2; bases outside the gene matches: 7. This CDR3 spans 15 amino acids. Germline V CDR1 and CDR2: SNHLY, FYNNEI. CDR3 residues: CASSGRTGGNQPQHF. CDR3 nucleotide sequence: TGTGCCAGCTCCGGTAGGACAGGGGGCAATCAGCCCCAGCATTTT.

This rearrangement joins TRBV10-3 to TRBJ1-4, with D possibly TRBD1 on 6 matching bases. V was pared by 2 bases and J by 5 bases, with 9 bases between. CDR1 ENHRY and CDR2 SYGVKD come from the germline V gene. The length of the CDR3 is 14 residues. This chain's CDR3 is CAISERDTNEKLFF. CDR3 nucleotide sequence: TGTGCCATCAGTGAGCGGGACACCAATGAAAAACTGTTTTTT.

For this clone: Additional DNA sequences in this sample encode the identical CDR3. This chain uses TRBV5-1 with TRBJ1-1; maybe TRBD1 (5 bases). Germline CDR1 reads SGHRS; CDR2 reads YFSETQ. The CDR3 runs 13 residues. Trimming stripped 0 bases from V and 3 bases from J, with 6 bases between. The CDR3 nucleotides read TGCGCCAGCAGCTTGGCGGGGGACACTGAAGCTTTCTTT. Translation: CASSLAGDTEAFF.

The rearrangement uses TRBV3-1 (or the pseudogene TRBV3-2) and TRBJ2-1, with a tentative D call TRBD2 (6 bases). Trimming removed 2 bases from V and 5 bases from J, with 16 bases in between. The CDR3 consists of 16 residues. Germline CDR1 is LGHDT and CDR2 is YNNKEL (reference sequence). Here the CDR3 reads CASSQRRLAWNNEQFF. In nucleotides, the CDR3 is TGTGCCAGCAGCCAAAGGAGGCTAGCGTGGAACAATGAGCAGTTCTTC.

This rearrangement joins TRBV6-2 or TRBV6-3 to TRBJ1-3; no clear D gene. The CDR3 runs 16 residues. The ends were cut back, 2 bases at V and 0 bases at J, with 11 bases in the middle. Germline V gives CDR1 MNHEY, CDR2 SVGEGT. CDR3 in DNA: TGTGCCAGCAGTTACACCGGACTGCACTCTGGAAACACCATATATTTT. Translated, it gives CASSYTGLHSGNTIYF.

The V and J genes are TRBV6-5 and TRBJ1-1, with 8 bases fitting TRBD1. The CDR3 totals 15 residues. Trimming cost V 7 bases and J 3 bases; bases outside gene matches: 10. Germline values: CDR1 MNHEY, CDR2 SVGAGI. DNA of the CDR3: TGTGCCAGCAACTCCTTACAGGGGGGTCACACTGAAGCTTTCTTT. Translating gives CASNSLQGGHTEAFF.

As concerns this clone: Other DNA sequences of this sample code for an identical CDR3. This chain links TRBV5-1 with TRBJ2-7; 7 nucleotides line up with TRBD1. V shed 4 bases and J 2 bases; nucleotides not matched to a gene: 3. The CDR3 covers 13 residues. The germline gives CDR1 SGHRS, CDR2 YFSETQ. CDR3 nucleotides: TGCGCCAGCAGCCCCGACAGGGCCTACGAGCAGTACTTC. It codes for CASSPDRAYEQYF.

J is TRBJ1-5 and V is TRBV28; 7 nucleotides line up with TRBD1. The CDR3 has 16 amino acids. The V and J ends lost 2 bases and 3 bases, in that order; junction bases with no gene match: 7. Germline loops: CDR1 MDHEN, CDR2 SYDVKM. This CDR3 is CASSLKGGQINQPQHF. The CDR3 DNA sequence: TGTGCCAGCAGTTTAAAGGGGGGACAGATCAATCAGCCCCAGCATTTT.